The T cell receptor (beta chain) under discussion was sequenced for a study of blood T cell repertoires in COVID-19. Overall study: The United States, Italy and Spain were the sources of the acute and convalescent COVID-19 samples. T cells, B-cell-depleted T cells, or PBMCs supplied cDNA or gDNA.

As processed by the authors: The assay estimated nucleated cells by amplifying reference gene primers. Profiled with immunoSEQ multiplex PCR; TCRdb holds only in-frame clones, not every one. V and J calls and clone size follow that table, whereas D and trimming were derived from the DNA. The sample consists of 99,000 or so clones, 90% to 95% of them appearing once. Germline V lookup: CDR1 SGHDT, CDR2 YYEEEE. The CDR3 is 15 residues long. Germline trimming cut 0 bases from V and 4 bases from J; bases unmatched to any gene: 7. The sequenced sample consisted of peripheral blood. The V call is TRBV5-6, the J call TRBJ2-7; 7 nucleotides line up with TRBD1. The origin of this receptor is a human donor in a cohort sampled during active COVID-19. Here the CDR3 DNA reads TGTGCCAGCAGCTTGGAAGGGGGCGCCTTATACGAGCAGTACTTC. This gives the protein CASSLEGGALYEQYF. The variable domain in full, completed from reference TRBV5-6 and TRBJ2-7, reads DAGVTQSPTHLIKTRGQQVTLRCSPKSGHDTVSWYQQALGQGPQFIFQYYEEEERQRGNFPDRFSGHQFPNYSSELNVNALLLGDSALYLCASSLEGGALYEQYFGPGTRLTVT.